The entry below gives a single T cell receptor (beta chain) sequence along with its context. The antigen it binds to is not known. Base qualities are not provided; no much larger clone lies one nucleotide away. This sample is drawn from a study of radiotherapy plus CTLA-4 blockade in lung cancer (dated by TCRdb to the late 2010s). With respect to the entire study: Objective responses occurred in approximately 19% of enrolled patients, and 31% achieved disease control. Points the paper makes about the study in general: After treatment with radiotherapy and ipilimumab, TCR clones that originated in tumors expanded in peripheral blood. The strongest predictors of response were reported to be early dynamic shifts in blood T cell clones along with a rise in serum interferon-beta following radiation.

Libraries came from the immunoSEQ multiplex PCR assay. TCRdb's version of the immuneACCESS table is confined to in-frame rearrangements and falls short of the full clone set. An unresolved V gene accounts for under half of the shortfall where checked; the remainder is of unknown origin. The sample table contains some 41,000 clones; only one count was recorded for about 67% of them. The ten largest clones represent 20% to 25% of the sample. The study tested focal radiation therapy combined with CTLA-4 blockade (ipilimumab) in patients with chemo-refractory metastatic non-small-cell lung cancer. CDR1 and CDR2 are read off the germline V gene (reference sequence) as LNHDA and SQIVND. V and J lose 0 bases and 10 bases, and a span of 13 bases separates them. The CDR3 spans 14 residues, from the cysteine through the phenylalanine. Of the read, only the CDR3 DNA is kept; its 42 bases are in frame from base 1.

The receptor's source is a human donor with non-small cell lung cancer who had a partial response to radiotherapy plus ipilimumab. This chain joins TRBV19 to TRBJ2-1, with no confidently assigned D gene. Here the sequenced sample was peripheral blood, taken from a patient treated with radiotherapy plus ipilimumab. CDR3 protein: CASSIDGGKAEQFF. The bases read TGTGCCAGTAGTATAGATGGCGGAAAGGCAGAGCAGTTCTTC.